These T cell receptor beta chains were read from a single sample in a study of CXCR3-negative and CXCR3-positive naive CD8 T cells. TCRdb re-called the 5' RACE reads and shows each CDR3 protein once, DNA omitted. The table lists tens of thousands of distinct CDR3 sequences. Sequenced input: naive CXCR3+ CD8+ T cells from blood. The origin of the receptors is a human donor in good health. Some clones in this sample may be carry-over from other donors' samples. Each CDR3 is given with its conserved first and last residue.

v_call: TRBV27
j_call: TRBJ2-1
cdr3_aa: CASSFEGNEQFF

v_call: TRBV28
j_call: TRBJ2-2
cdr3_aa: CASSLMSPGELFF

v_call: TRBV28
j_call: TRBJ1-4
cdr3_aa: CASSSVTTTNEKLFF

v_call: TRBV28
j_call: TRBJ2-5
cdr3_aa: CASSLLAGMGETQYF

v_call: TRBV29-1
j_call: TRBJ2-3
cdr3_aa: CSVEDEPTSVTDTQYF

v_call: TRBV2
j_call: TRBJ1-5
cdr3_aa: CASKPEGPFNQPQHF

v_call: TRBV20-1
j_call: TRBJ2-1
cdr3_aa: CSAREEDEQFF

v_call: TRBV13
j_call: TRBJ1-1
cdr3_aa: CASSLKGGAWTEAFF

v_call: TRBV6-6
j_call: TRBJ2-1
cdr3_aa: CASSFSGRDVEQFF

v_call: TRBV7-6
j_call: TRBJ2-7
cdr3_aa: CASSPAGAAYEQYF

v_call: TRBV7-2
j_call: TRBJ2-7
cdr3_aa: CASSPREGAYEQYF

v_call: TRBV19
j_call: TRBJ2-6
cdr3_aa: CASTTGANVLTF

v_call: TRBV12-3/TRBV12-4
j_call: TRBJ2-1
cdr3_aa: CAIGTSGIVYNEQFF

v_call: TRBV21-1
j_call: TRBJ2-7
cdr3_aa: CASSSPRDTGEEYEQYF

v_call: TRBV4-3
j_call: TRBJ2-7
cdr3_aa: CASSQVGDEQYF

v_call: TRBV10-3
j_call: TRBJ1-2
cdr3_aa: CAISDSGGRNYGYTF

v_call: TRBV6-2/TRBV6-3
j_call: TRBJ1-1
cdr3_aa: CASSDTASMNTEAFF

v_call: TRBV29-1
j_call: TRBJ1-2
cdr3_aa: CSAPTGQGYTF

v_call: TRBV6-5
j_call: TRBJ2-1
cdr3_aa: CASSGLPGFEQFF

v_call: TRBV14
j_call: TRBJ2-1
cdr3_aa: CASSQDRGQTLIPYNEQFF